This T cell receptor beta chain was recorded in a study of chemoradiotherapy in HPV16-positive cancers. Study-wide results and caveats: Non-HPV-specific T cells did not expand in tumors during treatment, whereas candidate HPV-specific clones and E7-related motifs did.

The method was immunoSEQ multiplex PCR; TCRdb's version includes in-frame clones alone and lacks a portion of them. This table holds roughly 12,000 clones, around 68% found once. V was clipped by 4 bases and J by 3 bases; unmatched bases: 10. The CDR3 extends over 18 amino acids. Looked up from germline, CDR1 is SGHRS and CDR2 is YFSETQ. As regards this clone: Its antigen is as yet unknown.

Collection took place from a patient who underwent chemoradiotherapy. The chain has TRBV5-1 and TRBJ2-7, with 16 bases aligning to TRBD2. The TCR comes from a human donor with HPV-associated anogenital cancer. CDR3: CASSTRGTSGRASYEQYF. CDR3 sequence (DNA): TGCGCCAGCAGCACAAGGGGGACTAGCGGGAGGGCAAGCTACGAGCAGTACTTC.